The 31 T cell receptor beta chains given below trace back to one sample, sequenced in a study of CD8+ T cells in alopecia areata. Following RNA extraction, reverse transcription yielded cDNA that acted as the sequencing template. Only in-frame clones appear in the TCRdb table, and some are missing; sequencing was by immunoSEQ multiplex PCR. The sample consists of hundreds of thousands of clones, under 80% of them appearing once. Sample: CD4+ T cells sorted from blood, taken at week 0. The origin of the receptors is a human donor with alopecia areata.

V is TRBV19 and J is TRBJ1-1; no definite D call. Trimming took 8 bases from V and 2 from J, leaving 6 bases between them. This CDR3 has 11 residues. Looked up from germline, CDR1 is LNHDA and CDR2 is SQIVND (reference sequence). The CDR3 coding sequence is TGTGCCAGTGGAGGAAACACTGAAGCTTTCTTT. Translated: CASGGNTEAFF.

The chain couples TRBV15 to TRBJ2-6; D is ambiguous. The CDR3 contains 13 residues. Germline CDR1 is LNHNV and CDR2 is YYDKDF (reference sequence). V lost 5 bases and J lost 7, with 9 bases in between. As DNA, the CDR3 is TGTGCCACCAGCCCCCACGGAGCCAACGTCCTGACTTTC. Protein: CATSPHGANVLTF. The variable domain in full, completed from reference TRBV15 and TRBJ2-6, reads DAMVIQNPRYQVTQFGKPVTLSCSQTLNHNVMYWYQQKSSQAPKLLFHYYDKDFNNEADTPDNFQSRRPNTSFCFLDIRSPGLGDTAMYLCATSPHGANVLTFGAGSRLTVL.

V usage is TRBV30 and J usage is TRBJ1-2; weak D call: TRBD1 (6 bases). The CDR3 extends over 13 amino acids. Germline CDR1 GTSNPN, CDR2 SVGIG (reference sequence). V gave up 4 bases and J gave up 8 bases, with 17 bases separating them. CDR3 coding DNA: TGTGCCTGGACCTTAGGGGGGGCCTTCGGCTACACCTTC. Amino acids: CAWTLGGAFGYTF. The whole variable domain, filled in from reference TRBV30 and TRBJ1-2, reads SQTIHQWPATLVQPVGSPLSLECTVEGTSNPNLYWYRQAAGRGLQLLFYSVGIGQISSEVPQNLSASRPQDRQFILSSKKLLLSDSGFYLCAWTLGGAFGYTFGSGTRLTVV.

A word on this clone: This sample also contains other DNA sequences that code for the same CDR3. The V gene is TRBV29-1, the J gene TRBJ2-7; 10 positions agree with TRBD1. The CDR3 contains 12 residues. With V trimmed by 7 bases and J by 2 bases, 2 bases remained unmatched. The V gene's germline CDR1 is SQVTM and CDR2 ANQGSEA. The CDR3 loop is CSAGQGAYEQYF. DNA of the CDR3: TGCAGCGCCGGACAGGGGGCCTACGAGCAGTACTTC.

The chain uses TRBV5-1 and TRBJ2-5; D gene unclear. The CDR3 has 13 amino acids. V lost 2 bases to trimming and J lost 3 bases, with 8 bases between them. Germline CDR1 is SGHRS and CDR2 is YFSETQ. The CDR3 sequence: CASSFGSEETQYF. The CDR3 DNA follows: TGCGCCAGCAGCTTCGGCTCCGAAGAGACCCAGTACTTC.

The V gene is TRBV5-1, the J gene TRBJ1-2, with 9 bases that match TRBD1. Germline V gene lookup returns CDR1 SGHRS and CDR2 YFSETQ. The CDR3 is 14 amino acids. The trim removed 4 bases at V and 7 bases at J, leaving 8 bases unmatched. The DNA for the CDR3 is TGCGCCAGCAGCCCGGGACAGGGTATATTTGGCTACACCTTC. Translation gives CASSPGQGIFGYTF.

The table lists this clone with a few counts. The chain couples TRBV6-1 to TRBJ2-5; D is ambiguous. Deletions cut 7 bases from V and 1 base from J, with 13 bases between. Germline V gene sequence: CDR1 MNHNS, CDR2 SASEGT. The CDR3 totals 14 residues. This chain's CDR3 is CASTRRNLQETQYF. The DNA of the CDR3 is TGTGCCAGCACCCGACGGAATCTCCAAGAGACCCAGTACTTC.

The chain is built from TRBV7-2 and TRBJ2-7, with 8 bases lining up with TRBD2. The germline CDR1 and CDR2 sequences are SGHTA and FQGNSA. CDR3 length: 15 residues. Germline trimming cut 1 base from V and 2 bases from J; bases unmatched to any gene: 4. The CDR3 protein is CASSLGRGLAYEQYF. The CDR3 DNA follows: TGTGCCAGCAGCTTAGGGCGGGGACTAGCCTACGAGCAGTACTTC.

V and J are TRBV29-1 and TRBJ1-2, with 7 bases lining up with TRBD1. J was trimmed by 7 bases and V by 7 bases; bases with no gene match: 6. Germline V gene lookup returns CDR1 SQVTM and CDR2 ANQGSEA. The CDR3 totals 11 residues. CDR3 residues: CSDGKGAGYTF. CDR3 in DNA: TGCAGCGACGGAAAGGGGGCTGGCTACACCTTC.

The rearrangement uses TRBV11-2 and TRBJ2-5, with D possibly TRBD1 on 5 matching bases. Germline values: CDR1 SGHAT, CDR2 FQNNGV. The CDR3 length is 14 residues. V was cut by 1 base and J by 4 bases, with 10 bases left in between. CDR3: CASSLVGQGETQYF. For the CDR3, the DNA is TGTGCCAGCAGCTTAGTTGGCCAGGGAGAGACCCAGTACTTC.

The chain links TRBV9 to TRBJ2-2; D uncertain. The CDR3 runs 13 residues. The germline V gene has CDR1 SGDLS and CDR2 YYNGEE. V was cut by 1 base and J by 7 bases, with 8 bases left in between. CDR3 DNA: TGTGCCAGCAGCGTATGGCTTGACGGGGAGCTGTTTTTT. Protein product: CASSVWLDGELFF.

This rearrangement joins TRBV20-1 to TRBJ1-1, with no clear D. This CDR3 has 11 amino acids. The germline V and J ends were trimmed by 6 bases and 6 bases, with 11 bases remaining between them. Per the germline V gene, CDR1 is DFQATT and CDR2 is SNEGSKA (reference sequence). The CDR3 is CSAPLTPEAFF. The DNA for the CDR3 is TGCAGTGCCCCACTAACCCCTGAAGCTTTCTTT.

V and J are TRBV2 and TRBJ2-5, with D possibly TRBD1 on 5 matching bases. V dropped 3 bases and J dropped 6 bases, with 14 bases sitting between them. There are 14 residues in the CDR3. In germline, CDR1 is SNHLY, CDR2 FYNNEI. CDR3 residues: CASSDSGSWKTQYF. DNA of the CDR3: TGTGCCAGCAGTGACTCAGGGTCGTGGAAGACCCAGTACTTC.

The rearrangement joins TRBV30 to TRBJ1-5; perhaps TRBD1 as D (5 bases). V gave up 2 bases and J gave up 5 bases, with 22 bases separating them. This CDR3 has 17 residues. The germline V gene encodes CDR1 GTSNPN and CDR2 SVGIG (reference sequence). The CDR3 here is CAWSRRWQGVFDQPQHF. The CDR3 coding sequence is TGTGCCTGGAGTCGTAGGTGGCAGGGAGTTTTTGATCAGCCCCAGCATTTT.

This rearrangement joins TRBV7-2 to TRBJ1-2; D call uncertain. The germline gives CDR1 SGHTA, CDR2 FQGNSA. The V end was cut by 4 bases, the J end by 8 bases, with 17 bases between. The CDR3 loop spans 14 amino acids. CDR3: CASSSQGPPGGYTF. The CDR3 nucleotides read TGTGCCAGCAGCTCCCAAGGGCCCCCCGGGGGCTACACCTTC. The whole variable domain, remainder taken from reference TRBV7-2 and TRBJ1-2, is GAGVSQSPSNKVTEKGKDVELRCDPISGHTALYWYRQSLGQGLEFLIYFQGNSAPDKSGLPSDRFSAERTGGSVSTLTIQRTQQEDSAVYLCASSSQGPPGGYTFGSGTRLTVV.

This clone was seen only a few times. The V call is TRBV4-3, the J call TRBJ2-4, with D possibly matching TRBD2 (6 bases). This CDR3 has 15 amino acids. The V and J ends lost 0 bases and 3 bases respectively, with 9 bases between them. Germline V gene data show CDR1 as LGHNA and CDR2 as YSLEER. The CDR3 is CASSQDGTGKNIQYF. Here the CDR3 DNA reads TGCGCCAGCAGCCAAGATGGGACTGGCAAAAACATTCAGTACTTC.

The chain joins TRBV19 to TRBJ1-5, with D unclear. Per the germline V gene, CDR1 is LNHDA and CDR2 is SQIVND (reference sequence). This CDR3 has 15 residues. V lost 4 bases to trimming and J lost 1 base, with 11 bases between them. CDR3 in amino acids: CASSTSRHSNQPQHF. The CDR3, as DNA: TGTGCCAGTAGTACCTCTCGACACAGCAATCAGCCCCAGCATTTT. The full variable domain, rest sourced from reference TRBV19 and TRBJ1-5, is DGGITQSPKYLFRKEGQNVTLSCEQNLNHDAMYWYRQDPGQGLRLIYYSQIVNDFQKGDIAEGYSVSREKKESFPLTVTSAQKNPTAFYLCASSTSRHSNQPQHFGDGTRLSIL.

The V call is TRBV7-9, the J call TRBJ2-5; D may be TRBD1 (6 bases). The germline V and J ends were trimmed by 0 bases and 5 bases, with 13 bases remaining between them. Germline V CDR1 and CDR2: SEHNR, FQNEAQ (reference sequence). There are 15 residues in the CDR3. The CDR3 bases are TGTGCCAGCAGCTTAGCTGGTGGGGGCCGGGAGACCCAGTACTTC. Translating gives CASSLAGGGRETQYF.

This clone was counted once. The chain recombines TRBV2 with TRBJ2-1, with D maybe TRBD1 (5 bases). CDR3 length: 15 residues. The V end lost 3 bases, the J end lost 4 bases, and 13 bases lay between the germline ends. The germline gives CDR1 SNHLY, CDR2 FYNNEI. The CDR3 is CASSDDAGLYNEQFF. CDR3 coding DNA: TGTGCCAGCAGTGATGACGCAGGGCTTTACAATGAGCAGTTCTTC.

The chain links TRBV14 to TRBJ1-5; no definite D call. The CDR3 sequence is 15 residues long. V lost 0 bases, J lost 7 bases, and 13 bases lay in between. Germline V lookup: CDR1 SGHDN, CDR2 FVKESK. CDR3 sequence reads: CASSQDFKGNQPQHF. CDR3 sequence (DNA): TGTGCCAGCAGCCAAGATTTTAAGGGAAACCAGCCCCAGCATTTT.

This clone was recorded a few times. Different DNA sequences within this sample yield the same CDR3. The V and J genes are TRBV29-1 and TRBJ1-1; D is possibly TRBD1 (5 bases). The CDR3 consists of 12 residues. Germline V CDR1 and CDR2: SQVTM, ANQGSEA. Trimming removed 6 bases at V and 0 bases at J, with 8 bases between. The DNA for the CDR3 is TGCAGCGTAGGGACGCTGAACACTGAAGCTTTCTTT. Residues: CSVGTLNTEAFF.

The chain links TRBV9 to TRBJ2-7; TRBD1 agrees at 9 bases. After removal of 4 bases from V and 6 bases from J, the junction contained 11 bases not matched to a gene. CDR3 length equals 15 residues. Germline V gives CDR1 SGDLS, CDR2 YYNGEE. For the CDR3, the DNA is TGTGCCAGCAGCTTCACTACAGGGGGCTTCGGCGAGCAGTACTTC. It is translated as CASSFTTGGFGEQYF.

The J gene is TRBJ1-1, the V gene TRBV30; D is unclear. Between the trimmed V and J ends, which lost 4 bases and 1 base, there was a span of 19 bases. CDR1 GTSNPN and CDR2 SVGIG come from the germline V gene (reference sequence). The CDR3 sequence is 16 residues long. The CDR3 coding sequence is TGTGCCTGGAACCCCGGGCCCCGAGCAAGGAACACTGAAGCTTTCTTT. Protein sequence: CAWNPGPRARNTEAFF.

This clone was counted between two and nine times. The V call is TRBV29-1, the J call TRBJ2-2; no definite D call. This CDR3 comprises 13 residues. Germline CDR1 reads SQVTM; CDR2 reads ANQGSEA. V shed 7 bases and J shed 1 base, with 10 bases lying between them. CDR3 sequence reads: CSAEPRNTGELFF. The CDR3 DNA sequence: TGCAGCGCCGAACCCAGGAACACCGGGGAGCTGTTTTTT.

This clone was detected only a few times. This chain connects TRBV30 to TRBJ2-1; no clear D. CDR3 length equals 11 residues. Germline CDR1 GTSNPN, CDR2 SVGIG (reference sequence). V was cut by 4 bases and J by 13 bases, with 14 bases left in between. This chain's CDR3 is CAWTTGSLQFF. CDR3 coding DNA: TGTGCCTGGACCACCGGGTCCCTTCAGTTCTTC.

The chain uses TRBV4-2 and TRBJ1-1, with D unclear. With 1 base removed from V and 1 base from J, the gap between germline ends came to 13 bases. CDR3 length: 16 amino acids. Germline CDR1 LGHNA, CDR2 YNFKEQ. DNA for the CDR3: TGTGCCAGCAGCCAAGGCGTGAGGAGCCAGAACACTGAAGCTTTCTTT. Translation: CASSQGVRSQNTEAFF.

The V and J genes are TRBV30 and TRBJ2-1; D is unresolved. V was cut by 0 bases and J by 5 bases, with 5 bases left in between. Germline loops: CDR1 GTSNPN, CDR2 SVGIG (reference sequence). The CDR3 runs to 12 residues. The CDR3 sequence: CAWSVRDNEQFF. DNA for the CDR3: TGTGCCTGGAGTGTACGTGACAATGAGCAGTTCTTC.

The sample holds a few counts of this clone. The chain is built from TRBV10-3 and TRBJ2-5; no clear D gene. V was clipped by 5 bases and J by 2 bases, with 18 bases between them. CDR1 is ENHRY and CDR2 is SYGVKD in the germline V gene. The CDR3 length is 16 residues. CDR3 sequence (DNA): TGTGCCATCAGTTCCCGCCTGGCGGCAGAACAAGAGACCCAGTACTTC. Protein: CAISSRLAAEQETQYF.

The chain links TRBV29-1 to TRBJ2-7; 7 bases match TRBD1. The V gene end was trimmed by 6 bases and the J gene end by 3 bases; junction bases not matched to a gene: 11. CDR1 and CDR2 from the germline V gene are SQVTM and ANQGSEA. The CDR3 has 14 amino acids. DNA of the CDR3: TGCAGCGTCAGAAAGGACAGGTTCCACTACGAGCAGTACTTC. Protein product: CSVRKDRFHYEQYF.

This chain joins TRBV29-1 and TRBJ1-2; unclear D gene. V gave up 5 bases and J gave up 5 bases, with 12 bases separating them. Per the germline V gene, CDR1 is SQVTM and CDR2 is ANQGSEA. The length of the CDR3 is 12 residues. The CDR3 reads CSVRSTGYGYTF. In DNA, the CDR3 is TGCAGCGTTCGAAGTACGGGTTATGGCTACACCTTC.

This clone was recorded a few times. The chain's CDR3 is CSVAPGEGTQYF. CDR3 in DNA: TGCAGCGTTGCCCCCGGGGAGGGTACGCAGTATTTT. The V call is TRBV29-1, the J call TRBJ2-3; 7 positions match TRBD2. CDR1 SQVTM and CDR2 ANQGSEA come from the germline V gene. The CDR3 covers 12 residues. With 4 bases clipped from V and 8 bases from J, the junction kept 6 bases outside the gene matches.